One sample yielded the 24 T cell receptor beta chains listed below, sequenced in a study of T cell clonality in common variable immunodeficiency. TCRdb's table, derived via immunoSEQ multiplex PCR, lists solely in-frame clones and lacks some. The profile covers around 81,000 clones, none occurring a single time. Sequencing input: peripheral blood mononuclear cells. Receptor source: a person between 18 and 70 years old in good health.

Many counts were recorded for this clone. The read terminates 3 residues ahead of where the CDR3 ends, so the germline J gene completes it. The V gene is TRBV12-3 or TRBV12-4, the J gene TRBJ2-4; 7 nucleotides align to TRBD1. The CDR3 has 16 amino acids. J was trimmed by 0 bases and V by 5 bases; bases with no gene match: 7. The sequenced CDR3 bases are TGTGCCAGCAGTCTGGGACAGCCACTAGCCAAAAACATT. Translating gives CASSLGQPLAKNI. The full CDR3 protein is CASSLGQPLAKNIQYF.

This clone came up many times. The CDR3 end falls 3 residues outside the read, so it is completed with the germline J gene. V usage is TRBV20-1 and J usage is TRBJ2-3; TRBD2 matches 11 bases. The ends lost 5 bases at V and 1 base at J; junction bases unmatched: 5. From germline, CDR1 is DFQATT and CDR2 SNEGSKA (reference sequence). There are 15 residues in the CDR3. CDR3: CSADSGRVRTDTQYF. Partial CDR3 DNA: TGCAGTGCTGATAGCGGGAGGGTCCGCACAGATACG.

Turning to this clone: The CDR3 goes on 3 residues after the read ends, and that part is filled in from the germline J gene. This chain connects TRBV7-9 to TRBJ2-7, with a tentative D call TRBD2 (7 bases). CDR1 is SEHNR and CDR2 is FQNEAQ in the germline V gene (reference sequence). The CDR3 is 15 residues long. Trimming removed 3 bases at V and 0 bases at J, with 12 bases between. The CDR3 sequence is CASSFQGTISYEQYF. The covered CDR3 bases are TGTGCCAGCAGCTTTCAGGGGACTATCTCCTACGAG.

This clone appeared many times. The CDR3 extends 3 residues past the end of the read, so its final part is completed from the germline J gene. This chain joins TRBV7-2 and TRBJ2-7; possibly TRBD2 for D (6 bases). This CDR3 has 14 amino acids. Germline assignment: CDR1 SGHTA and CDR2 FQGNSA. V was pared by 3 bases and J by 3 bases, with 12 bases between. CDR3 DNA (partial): TGTGCCAGCAGCTTTTCGGCGGGGCGCTACGAG. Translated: CASSFSAGRYE. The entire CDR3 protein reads CASSFSAGRYEQYF.

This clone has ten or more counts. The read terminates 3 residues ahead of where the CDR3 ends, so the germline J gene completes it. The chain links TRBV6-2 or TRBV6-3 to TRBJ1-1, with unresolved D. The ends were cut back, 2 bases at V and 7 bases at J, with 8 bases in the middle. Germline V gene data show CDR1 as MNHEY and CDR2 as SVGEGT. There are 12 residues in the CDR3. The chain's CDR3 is CASSYVPREAFF. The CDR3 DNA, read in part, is TGTGCCAGCAGTTACGTTCCCCGTGAA.

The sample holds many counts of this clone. The covered CDR3 bases are TGTGCCAGCAGTACAGGGGGGCGCACAGATACG. Its translation: CASSTGGRTDT. The full CDR3 protein reads CASSTGGRTDTQYF. This chain joins TRBV9 and TRBJ2-3, with 8 bases matching TRBD1. The read gets to within 3 residues of the CDR3 end, and the germline J gene fills in the rest. The CDR3 consists of 14 residues. Germline V gives CDR1 SGDLS, CDR2 YYNGEE. After removal of 5 bases from V and 1 base from J, the junction contained 3 bases not matched to a gene.

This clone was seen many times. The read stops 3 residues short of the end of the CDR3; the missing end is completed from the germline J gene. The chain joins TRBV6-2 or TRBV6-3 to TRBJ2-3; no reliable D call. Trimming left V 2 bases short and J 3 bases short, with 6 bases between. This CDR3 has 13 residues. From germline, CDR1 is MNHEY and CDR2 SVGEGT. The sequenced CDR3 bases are TGTGCCAGCAGTTACGGGCCGACAGATACG. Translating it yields CASSYGPTDT. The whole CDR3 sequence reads CASSYGPTDTQYF.

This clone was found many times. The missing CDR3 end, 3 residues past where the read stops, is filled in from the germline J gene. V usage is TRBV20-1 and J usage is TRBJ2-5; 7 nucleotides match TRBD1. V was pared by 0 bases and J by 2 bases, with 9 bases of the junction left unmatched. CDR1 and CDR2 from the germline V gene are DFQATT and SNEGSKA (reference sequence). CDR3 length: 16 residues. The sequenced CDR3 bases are TGCAGTGCTAGAGAGACAGGGTTTATTTCGCAAGAGACC. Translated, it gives CSARETGFISQET. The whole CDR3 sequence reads CSARETGFISQETQYF.

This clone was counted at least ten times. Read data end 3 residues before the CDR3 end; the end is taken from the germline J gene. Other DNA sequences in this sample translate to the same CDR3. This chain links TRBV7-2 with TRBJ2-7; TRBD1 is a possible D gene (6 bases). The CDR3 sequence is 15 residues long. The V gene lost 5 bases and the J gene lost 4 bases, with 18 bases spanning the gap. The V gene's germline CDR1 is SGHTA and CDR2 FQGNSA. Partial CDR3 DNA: TGTGCCAGCAGCCAAACCACAGGGTTGGGTTACGAG. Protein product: CASSQTTGLGYE. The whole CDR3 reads CASSQTTGLGYEQYF. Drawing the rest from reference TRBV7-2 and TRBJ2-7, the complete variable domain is GAGVSQSPSNKVTEKGKDVELRCDPISGHTALYWYRQSLGQGLEFLIYFQGNSAPDKSGLPSDRFSAERTGGSVSTLTIQRTQQEDSAVYLCASSQTTGLGYEQYFGPGTRLTVT.

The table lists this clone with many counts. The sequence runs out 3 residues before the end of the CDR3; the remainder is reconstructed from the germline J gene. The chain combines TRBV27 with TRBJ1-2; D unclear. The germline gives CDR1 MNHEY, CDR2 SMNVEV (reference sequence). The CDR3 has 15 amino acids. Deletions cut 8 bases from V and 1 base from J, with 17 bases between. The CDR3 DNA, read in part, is TGTGCCAGCGCAAGTTGGGCGATCGGTAACTATGGC. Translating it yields CASASWAIGNYG. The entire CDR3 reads CASASWAIGNYGYTF.

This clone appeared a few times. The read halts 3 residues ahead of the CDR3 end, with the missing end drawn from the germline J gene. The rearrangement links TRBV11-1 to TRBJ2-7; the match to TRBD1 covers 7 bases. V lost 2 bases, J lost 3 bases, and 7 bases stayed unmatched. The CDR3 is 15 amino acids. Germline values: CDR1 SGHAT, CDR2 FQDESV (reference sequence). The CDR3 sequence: CASSLRTGLGYEQYF. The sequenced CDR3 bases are TGTGCCAGCAGCTTAAGGACAGGCTTGGGCTACGAG. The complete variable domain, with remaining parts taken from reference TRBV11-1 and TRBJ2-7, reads EAEVAQSPRYKITEKSQAVAFWCDPISGHATLYWYRQILGQGPELLVQFQDESVVDDSQLPKDRFSAERLKGVDSTLKIQPAELGDSAMYLCASSLRTGLGYEQYFGPGTRLTVT.

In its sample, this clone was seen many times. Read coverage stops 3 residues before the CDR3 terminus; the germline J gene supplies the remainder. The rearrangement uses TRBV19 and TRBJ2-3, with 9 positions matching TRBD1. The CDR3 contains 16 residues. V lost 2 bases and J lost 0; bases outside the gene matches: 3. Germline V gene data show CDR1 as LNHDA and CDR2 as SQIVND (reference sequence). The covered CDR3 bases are TGTGCCAGTAGTATAATCGGACAGGGGAGCACAGATACG. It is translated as CASSIIGQGSTDT. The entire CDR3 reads CASSIIGQGSTDTQYF.

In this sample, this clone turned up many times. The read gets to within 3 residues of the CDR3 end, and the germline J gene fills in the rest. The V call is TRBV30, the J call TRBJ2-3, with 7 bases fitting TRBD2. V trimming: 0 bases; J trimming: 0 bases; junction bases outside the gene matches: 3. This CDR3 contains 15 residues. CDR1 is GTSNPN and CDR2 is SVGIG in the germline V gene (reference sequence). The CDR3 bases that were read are TGTGCCTGGAGTGTACAGCGGGGCAGCACAGATACG. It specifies CAWSVQRGSTDT. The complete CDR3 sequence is CAWSVQRGSTDTQYF. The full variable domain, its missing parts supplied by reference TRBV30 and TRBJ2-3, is SQTIHQWPATLVQPVGSPLSLECTVEGTSNPNLYWYRQAAGRGLQLLFYSVGIGQISSEVPQNLSASRPQDRQFILSSKKLLLSDSGFYLCAWSVQRGSTDTQYFGPGTRLTVL.

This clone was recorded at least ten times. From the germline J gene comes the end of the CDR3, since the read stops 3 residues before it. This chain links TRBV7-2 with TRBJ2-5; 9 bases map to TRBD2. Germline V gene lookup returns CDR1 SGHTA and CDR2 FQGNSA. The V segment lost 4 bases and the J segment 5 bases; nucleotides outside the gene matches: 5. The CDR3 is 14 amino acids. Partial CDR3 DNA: TGTGCCAGCAGCTACGGCGGGAGGGGGGAGACC. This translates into CASSYGGRGET. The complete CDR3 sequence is CASSYGGRGETQYF.

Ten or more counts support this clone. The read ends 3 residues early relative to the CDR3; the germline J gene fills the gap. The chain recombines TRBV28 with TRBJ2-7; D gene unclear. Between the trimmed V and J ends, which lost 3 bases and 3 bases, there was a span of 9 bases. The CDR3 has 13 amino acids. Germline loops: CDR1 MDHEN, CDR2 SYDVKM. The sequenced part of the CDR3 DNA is TGTGCCAGCAGTTTGGGCCCACTCTACGAG. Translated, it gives CASSLGPLYE. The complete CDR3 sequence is CASSLGPLYEQYF. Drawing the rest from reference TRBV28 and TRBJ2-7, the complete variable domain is DVKVTQSSRYLVKRTGEKVFLECVQDMDHENMFWYRQDPGLGLRLIYFSYDVKMKEKGDIPEGYSVSREKKERFSLILESASTNQTSMYLCASSLGPLYEQYFGPGTRLTVT.

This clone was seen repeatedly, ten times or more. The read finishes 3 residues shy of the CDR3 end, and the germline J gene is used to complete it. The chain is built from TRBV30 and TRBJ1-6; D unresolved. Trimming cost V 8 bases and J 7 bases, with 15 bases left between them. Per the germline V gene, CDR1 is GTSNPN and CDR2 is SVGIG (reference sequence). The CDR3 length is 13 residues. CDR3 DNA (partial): TGTGCCGGAAGGGTCTACGGAAATTCACCC. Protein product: CAGRVYGNSP. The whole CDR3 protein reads CAGRVYGNSPLHF.

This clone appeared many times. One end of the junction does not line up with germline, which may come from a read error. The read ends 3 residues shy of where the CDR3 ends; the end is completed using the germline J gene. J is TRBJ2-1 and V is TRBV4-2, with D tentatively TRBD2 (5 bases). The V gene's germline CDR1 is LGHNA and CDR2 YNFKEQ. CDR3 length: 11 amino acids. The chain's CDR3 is CASSGLNEQFF. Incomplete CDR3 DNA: TGCGCCAGCTCAGGACTGAATGAG.

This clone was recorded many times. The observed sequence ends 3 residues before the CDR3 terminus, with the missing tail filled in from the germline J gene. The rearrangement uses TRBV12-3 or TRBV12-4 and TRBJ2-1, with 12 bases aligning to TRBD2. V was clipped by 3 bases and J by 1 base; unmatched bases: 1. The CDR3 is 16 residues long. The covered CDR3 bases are TGTGCCAGCAGTTTCCTAGCGGGAGGGTCCTACAATGAG. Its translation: CASSFLAGGSYNE. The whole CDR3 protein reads CASSFLAGGSYNEQFF.

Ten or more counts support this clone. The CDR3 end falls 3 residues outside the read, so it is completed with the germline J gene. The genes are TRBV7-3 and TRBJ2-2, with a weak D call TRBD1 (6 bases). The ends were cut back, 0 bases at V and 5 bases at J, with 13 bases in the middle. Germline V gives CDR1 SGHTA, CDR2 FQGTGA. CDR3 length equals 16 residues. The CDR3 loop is CASSLTSRGITGELFF. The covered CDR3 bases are TGTGCCAGCAGCTTAACCAGCAGGGGAATTACCGGGGAG.

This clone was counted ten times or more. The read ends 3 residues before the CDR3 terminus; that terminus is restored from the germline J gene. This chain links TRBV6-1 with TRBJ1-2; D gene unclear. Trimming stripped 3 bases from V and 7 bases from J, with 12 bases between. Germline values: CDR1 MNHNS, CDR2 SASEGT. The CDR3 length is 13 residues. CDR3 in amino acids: CASSENTLAGYTF. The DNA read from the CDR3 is TGTGCCAGCAGTGAGAATACGCTGGCTGGC.

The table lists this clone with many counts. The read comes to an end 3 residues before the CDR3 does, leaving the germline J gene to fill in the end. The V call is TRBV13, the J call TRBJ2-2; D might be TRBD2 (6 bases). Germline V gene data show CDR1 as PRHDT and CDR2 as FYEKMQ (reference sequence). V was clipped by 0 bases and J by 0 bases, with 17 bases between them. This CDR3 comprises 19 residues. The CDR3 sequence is CASSLGLASVYSNTGELFF. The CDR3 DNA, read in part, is TGTGCCAGCAGCTTAGGCCTGGCTAGCGTGTATTCGAACACCGGGGAG.

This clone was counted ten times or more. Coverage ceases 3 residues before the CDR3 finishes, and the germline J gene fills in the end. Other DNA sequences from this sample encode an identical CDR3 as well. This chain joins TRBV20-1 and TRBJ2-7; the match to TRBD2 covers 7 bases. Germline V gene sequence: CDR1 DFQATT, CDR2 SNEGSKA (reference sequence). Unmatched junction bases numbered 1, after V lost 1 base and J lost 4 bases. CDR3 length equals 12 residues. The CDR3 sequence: CSARGLAYEQYF. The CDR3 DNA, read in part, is TGCAGTGCTAGAGGACTAGCTTACGAG.

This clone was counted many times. CDR3 DNA, as far as it was read: TGTGCCAGCAGCTTAGTAGCTCCCCCCATTCTCACAGATACG. Its protein product is CASSLVAPPILTDT. In full, the CDR3 is CASSLVAPPILTDTQYF. The V and J genes are TRBV7-6 and TRBJ2-3, with D unclear. The read falls 3 residues short of the CDR3 end, and the missing part is taken from the germline J gene. V shed 1 base and J shed 2 bases, with 16 bases lying between them. The CDR3 spans 17 residues. CDR1 and CDR2 (germline): SGHVS, FNYEAQ.

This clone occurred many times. The sequenced part of the CDR3 DNA is TGCAGCGTTATAGGCTCCGGGACAGGGGTGTATGAA. Encoded protein: CSVIGSGTGVYE. The CDR3 as a whole reads CSVIGSGTGVYEAFF. This rearrangement joins TRBV29-1 to TRBJ1-1; TRBD1 matches 10 bases. The read gets to within 3 residues of the CDR3 end, and the germline J gene fills in the rest. Germline assignment: CDR1 SQVTM and CDR2 ANQGSEA. With V trimmed by 5 bases and J by 7 bases, 13 bases remained unmatched. This CDR3 is 15 amino acids long.